This record concerns one T cell receptor beta chain sequence. The specificity of this receptor is unknown. Base qualities are not provided; no much larger clone lies one nucleotide away. The data belong to a study of shared clonotypes between healthy human individuals (dated by TCRdb to between 2020 and 2021). Some background on the complete study: Three men and a couple of women, aged 18 to 49 years, made up the cohort. Blood TCR repertoires of about 5 healthy adults were deeply sequenced to estimate repertoire size and the extent of clonotype sharing between individuals. Leukapheresis yielded between about 0.9 and 9.5 billion PBMCs per donor. To increase sequencing depth and limit assay-specific biases, different laboratories used diverse techniques to prepare libraries and sequence TCR repertoires. Per donor, three plates each were used for CD4 naive and CD4 memory, two for CD8 naive, and one for CD8 memory. Here is what the overall study found, with its caveats: Even with the large sequencing depth, rarefaction of the sorted-subset datasets indicated that sequencing was incomplete. Larger estimated clonotype richness was generally found for naive subsets than for memory subsets. When four donors were compared, the shared fraction of clonotypes was around 5% for naive CD4, 3.5% for naive CD8, 2.3% for memory CD4, and about 0.36% for memory CD8. Higher generation probabilities were observed for clonotypes shared by all four sorted-subset donors than for non-shared clonotypes. Based on pairwise subsampling, the degree of clonotype sharing among donors was expected to be affected by sequencing depth. Because the study included only a small number of donors, the genetic and exposure-history diversity represented was limited. Only blood was sampled, and tissue TCR repertoires likely differ from those in blood.

Using the deep immunoSEQ assay, TCR CDR3 regions were amplified from genomic DNA by multiplex PCR. Genomic DNA extracted from each cell subset was distributed evenly over all wells of several immunoSEQ 96-well plates, and each plate served as one replicate. Each replicate PCR for sorted subsets received roughly 0.2 ug genomic DNA, equal to 30,000 or so T cell genomes. Purified libraries were measured with a Qubit 3.0 fluorometer, size-checked on a Bioanalyzer 2100, and measured again with the KAPA Library Quantification kit. Every immunoSEQ 96-well plate was sequenced on a separate single-read 150-cycle Illumina NextSeq 550 flow cell. The source study handled its data this way. Because the immunoSEQ output held only junctional sequences and lacked quality scores, the filtering could not match the filtering applied to full-length reads. To assign V/J genes and CDR3, sequences were annotated against IMGT germline references using PyIR, a Python wrapper for IgBLAST v1.9. Reads were filtered out if the reads had weak V/J assignments (E-value above 1e-6), no CDR3, stop codons, out-of-frame junctions, or ambiguous translated residues. A V3J clonotype was defined by an identical inferred V gene, J gene, and CDR3 amino acid sequence. Percentage overlap between repertoires was computed as shared unique clonotypes divided by the size of the smaller repertoire. Three approaches were used to assess repertoire richness: RTK rarefaction, the Chao1 estimator, and Recon v2.1 estimates of unobserved clonotypes. For all TCRbeta clonotypes obtained by the gDNA method from a handful of donors, generation probabilities were computed with OLGA. This is the immuneACCESS table as TCRdb keeps it, with only in-frame sequences that have V and J called. A part of the clones is gone; compared with another copy, unresolved V genes explain less than half, and the rest is unexplained. Clone size and the V and J calls come from that table; the DNA yielded D and trimming. The sample table records about 320,000 clones; around 90% of these occur just once. Of the sample, 15% to 20% is held by the ten largest clones.

From the cysteine up to the phenylalanine, the CDR3 has a length of 15 residues. This entry keeps only the CDR3 DNA: 45 bases, framed from base 1. CDR1 and CDR2 are read off the germline V gene (reference sequence) as SEHNR and FQNEAQ. V is shortened by 1 base, J by 4 bases, and the region joining them spans 13 bases. Donors were healthy HIV-negative adults with no recently reported acute infections or vaccinations. Every donor was a Caucasian adult residing in Nashville, Tennessee, USA. CD8 memory samples consisted of magnetically selected CD45RO+ cells combined with CCR7-negative CD45RA+ effector memory (TemRA) cells. Blood was obtained by leukapheresis, after which PBMCs were separated by Ficoll-Histopaque density gradient centrifugation and cryopreserved in liquid nitrogen vapor phase. Purity and quantity of every magnetically sorted T cell population were checked by analytical flow cytometry. Each sorted fraction had its genomic DNA isolated and then quantified by UV absorbance on a Nanodrop 2000c.

The chain is assembled from TRBV7-9 and TRBJ1-1; the D gene remains uncertain. The TCR sequence derives from a young man in good health. Sequenced material: memory CD8+ T cells sorted from blood. This specimen's cell subset or site label, per the study, means: CD45RO+ cells pooled with CCR7-negative TemRA cells. The sequence in DNA is TGTGCCAGCAGCTTAGTAGTGTGGTGGGGCACTGAAGCTTTCTTT. It specifies CASSLVVWWGTEAFF. The CDR3, completed at both ends by the reference TRBV7-9 and TRBJ1-1 genes, gives the full variable domain DTGVSQNPRHKITKRGQNVTFRCDPISEHNRLYWYRQTLGQGPEFLTYFQNEAQLEKSRLLSDRFSAERPKGSFSTLEIQRTEQGDSAMYLCASSLVVWWGTEAFFGQGTRLTVV.